This T cell receptor (beta chain) was found in a study of T cell responses to AZD1222 COVID-19 vaccine. Germline values: CDR1 SGHRS, CDR2 YFSETQ. This CDR3 is built from 16 residues. V was clipped by 3 bases and J by 9 bases; unmatched bases: 13. The protocol was immunoSEQ multiplex PCR, while the TCRdb copy is restricted to in-frame clones and leaves out a portion. The sample contains roughly 140,000 clones, less than 95% of which appear only once. Only one count was recorded for this clone. The chain combines TRBV5-1 with TRBJ2-1, with TRBD2 matching 9 bases. The sample consisted of peripheral blood, taken on day 0 of AZD1222 vaccination. The source is an adult in good health. CDR3 nucleotides: TGCGCCAGCAGCTCGCCCTCCGGGACTAGCTCTTTTGAGCAGTTCTTC. Translated: CASSSPSGTSSFEQFF.